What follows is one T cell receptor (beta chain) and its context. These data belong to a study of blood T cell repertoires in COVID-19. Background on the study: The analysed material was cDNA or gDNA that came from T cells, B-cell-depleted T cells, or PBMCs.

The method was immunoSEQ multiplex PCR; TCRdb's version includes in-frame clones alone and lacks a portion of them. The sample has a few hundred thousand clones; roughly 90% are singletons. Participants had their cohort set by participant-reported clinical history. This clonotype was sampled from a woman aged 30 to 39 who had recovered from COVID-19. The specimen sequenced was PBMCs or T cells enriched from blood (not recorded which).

The CDR3 DNA sequence: TGCGCCAGCAGCCAAGTAGCACAGGCCGATCACACTGAAGCTTTCTTT. It yields the protein CASSQVAQADHTEAFF. The chain employs TRBV4-1 and TRBJ1-1; maybe TRBD1 (5 bases). This CDR3 contains 16 residues. The V gene's germline CDR1 is MGHRA and CDR2 YSYEKL. Trimming took 1 base from V and 3 from J, leaving 15 bases between them.